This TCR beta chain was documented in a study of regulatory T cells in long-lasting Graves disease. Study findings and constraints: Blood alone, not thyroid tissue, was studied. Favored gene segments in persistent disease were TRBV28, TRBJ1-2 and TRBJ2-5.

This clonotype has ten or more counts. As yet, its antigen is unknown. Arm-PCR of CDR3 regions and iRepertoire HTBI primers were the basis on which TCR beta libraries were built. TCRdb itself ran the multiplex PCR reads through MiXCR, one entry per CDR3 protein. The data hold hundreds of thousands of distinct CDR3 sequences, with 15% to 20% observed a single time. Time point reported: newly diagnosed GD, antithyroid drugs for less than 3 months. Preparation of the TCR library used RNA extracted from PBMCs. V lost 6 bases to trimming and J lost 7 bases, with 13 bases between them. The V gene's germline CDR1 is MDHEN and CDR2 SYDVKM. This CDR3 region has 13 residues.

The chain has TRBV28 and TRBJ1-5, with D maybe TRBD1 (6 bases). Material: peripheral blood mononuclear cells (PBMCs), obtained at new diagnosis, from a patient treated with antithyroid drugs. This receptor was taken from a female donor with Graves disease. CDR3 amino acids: CASRTGYLQPQHF. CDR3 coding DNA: TGTGCCAGCAGGACAGGTTACTTGCAGCCCCAGCATTTT.